Listed below are T cell receptor beta chains from one sample, sequenced in a study of cytomegalovirus exposure and HLA in healthy donors. Assay used: immunoSEQ multiplex PCR; TCRdb lists only in-frame clones, some missing. The table records 90,000 to 140,000 clones, less than 85% of them present only once. The source material was PBMCs. The receptors stem from a man between 40 and 49 years old in good health and CMV-seropositive. The conserved cysteine and the conserved F or W are not part of the CDR3 here.

j_gene: TRBJ1-2
v_gene: TRBV10-3
CDR3aa: AISVDIGYT

j_gene: TRBJ2-5
v_gene: TRBV7-7
CDR3aa: ASSSDLGETQY

j_gene: TRBJ1-3
v_gene: TRBV9
CDR3aa: ASSGTVSPAGNTIY

j_gene: TRBJ2-1
v_gene: TRBV2
CDR3aa: ASSEMDWSSYNEQF

j_gene: TRBJ1-6
v_gene: TRBV4-2
CDR3aa: ASSQAPNSPLH

j_gene: TRBJ2-1
v_gene: TRBV9
CDR3aa: ASSSFSGKSSYEQF

j_gene: TRBJ1-6
v_gene: TRBV4-1
CDR3aa: ASSQANTYNSPLH

j_gene: TRBJ2-3
v_gene: TRBV5-1
CDR3aa: ASSVLLAGVTDTQY

j_gene: TRBJ1-1
v_gene: TRBV18
CDR3aa: ATDTGGRTEAF

j_gene: TRBJ2-7
v_gene: TRBV6-1
CDR3aa: ASRVGGSYEQY

j_gene: TRBJ1-2
v_gene: TRBV4-3
CDR3aa: ASSQGSGYGYT

j_gene: TRBJ2-1
v_gene: TRBV19
CDR3aa: ASSPIAGGRAEDEQF

j_gene: TRBJ2-7
v_gene: TRBV30
CDR3aa: AWSRQVYYEQY

j_gene: TRBJ2-1
v_gene: TRBV7-2
CDR3aa: ASSLQREMEQF

j_gene: TRBJ2-4
v_gene: TRBV15
CDR3aa: ATSRAGGLDIQY

j_gene: TRBJ2-7
v_gene: TRBV29-1
CDR3aa: SVDTDNSYEQY

j_gene: TRBJ2-2
v_gene: TRBV15
CDR3aa: ATSRRTGLGTGELF

j_gene: TRBJ2-7
v_gene: TRBV27
CDR3aa: ASSLKRGPYEQY

j_gene: TRBJ1-1
v_gene: TRBV5-4
CDR3aa: ASSLEGAEAF

j_gene: TRBJ2-7
v_gene: TRBV7-2
CDR3aa: ASSKQGATYEQY

j_gene: TRBJ2-3
v_gene: TRBV11-3
CDR3aa: ASSLTILADTDTQY

j_gene: TRBJ2-5
v_gene: TRBV28
CDR3aa: ASTRSGAAGTQY

j_gene: TRBJ2-2
v_gene: TRBV11-3
CDR3aa: ASSFGGGHTGELF

j_gene: TRBJ2-6
v_gene: TRBV28
CDR3aa: ASSLAIDRSGANVLT

j_gene: TRBJ2-7
v_gene: TRBV7-2
CDR3aa: ASSGLAGYEQY

j_gene: TRBJ1-1
v_gene: TRBV28
CDR3aa: ASSLAAGGKTEAF

j_gene: TRBJ2-1
v_gene: TRBV7-2
CDR3aa: ASSLPGNEQF

j_gene: TRBJ1-1
v_gene: TRBV11-3
CDR3aa: ASSAREGRDTEAF

j_gene: TRBJ1-5
v_gene: TRBV6-5
CDR3aa: ASTKGERPQH

j_gene: TRBJ2-7
v_gene: TRBV18
CDR3aa: ASSPGTGFSYEQY

j_gene: TRBJ2-7
v_gene: TRBV10-1
CDR3aa: ASSESGVGTGGQY

j_gene: TRBJ1-5
v_gene: TRBV28
CDR3aa: ASRTGGWDQPQH

j_gene: TRBJ2-7
v_gene: TRBV6-6
CDR3aa: ASSYGSAGGEQY

j_gene: TRBJ2-4
v_gene: TRBV5-1
CDR3aa: ASSAGQGFHSQY

j_gene: TRBJ2-7
v_gene: TRBV5-1
CDR3aa: ASSSGTGSNEQY

j_gene: TRBJ1-1
v_gene: TRBV5-1
CDR3aa: ARSLADRGGPEAF

j_gene: TRBJ2-7
v_gene: TRBV7-2
CDR3aa: ASSLRAGVDEQY

j_gene: TRBJ2-3
v_gene: TRBV11-3
CDR3aa: ASSLGTGKVGDTQY

j_gene: TRBJ2-5
v_gene: TRBV30
CDR3aa: AGQPYQETQY